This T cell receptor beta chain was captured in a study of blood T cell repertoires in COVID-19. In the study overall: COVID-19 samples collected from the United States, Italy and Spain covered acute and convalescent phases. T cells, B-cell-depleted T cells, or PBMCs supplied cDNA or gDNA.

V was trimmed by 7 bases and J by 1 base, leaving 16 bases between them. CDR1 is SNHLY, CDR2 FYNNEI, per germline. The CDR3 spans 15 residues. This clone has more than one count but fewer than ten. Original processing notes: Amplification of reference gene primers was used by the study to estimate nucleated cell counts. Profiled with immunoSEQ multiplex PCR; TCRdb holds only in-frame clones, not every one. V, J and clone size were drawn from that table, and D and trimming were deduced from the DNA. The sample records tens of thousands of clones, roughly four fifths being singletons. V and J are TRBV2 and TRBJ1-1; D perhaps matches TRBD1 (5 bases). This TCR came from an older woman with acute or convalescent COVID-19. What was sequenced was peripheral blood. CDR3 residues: CASIQGPPSNTEAFF. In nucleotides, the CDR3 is TGTGCCAGCATCCAGGGCCCCCCTTCGAACACTGAAGCTTTCTTT. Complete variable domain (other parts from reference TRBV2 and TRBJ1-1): EPEVTQTPSHQVTQMGQEVILRCVPISNHLYFYWYRQILGQKVEFLVSFYNNEISEKSEIFDDQFSVERPDGSNFTLKIRSTKLEDSAMYFCASIQGPPSNTEAFFGQGTRLTVV.